A selection of T cell receptor beta chains follows, all from one sample in a study of CD8 T cells in ankylosing spondylitis. One entry per CDR3 protein results from TCRdb running MiXCR on the 5' RACE reads. The data contain about 700,000 distinct CDR3 sequences, roughly 19% of them singletons. The sequencing sample was made of blood, either unsorted or a sorted T cell fraction (not recorded which). The receptors were sampled from a male donor with ankylosing spondylitis. The CDR3 runs from the conserved cysteine through the conserved F or W. Fields, in order: V gene, clone size, J gene, D gene, CDR3 protein, CDR3 DNA. A D gene is named only where the DNA matches it firmly. Expanded clones are given a class, and other clones once, few, many or no size at all.

>TRBV30|.|TRBJ1-1|TRBD1
CAWTTGSVEAFF
TGTGCCTGGACGACAGGGTCGGTTGAAGCTTTCTTT
>TRBV10-1|.|TRBJ2-3|.
CASSEGQRLDTQYF
TGCGCCAGCAGTGAAGGACAGCGGCTGGATACGCAGTATTTT
>TRBV12-3/TRBV12-4|.|TRBJ2-3|.
CASKRASTDTQYF
TGTGCCAGTAAAAGGGCTAGCACAGATACGCAGTATTTT
>TRBV5-5|many|TRBJ2-4|.
CASSLDPFLAKNIQYF
TGTGCCAGCAGCTTGGATCCTTTCCTGGCCAAAAACATTCAGTACTTC
>TRBV4-1|.|TRBJ2-1|.
CASSQDARSNEQFF
TGCGCCAGCAGCCAAGATGCCCGGTCGAATGAGCAGTTCTTC
>TRBV12-3/TRBV12-4|few|TRBJ2-5|.
CASSLARGGLYQETQYF
TGTGCCAGCTCCCTCGCAAGGGGGGGGCTGTACCAAGAGACCCAGTACTTC
>TRBV5-1|.|TRBJ1-1|.
CASSLEAGTRKAFF
TGCGCCAGCAGCTTGGAGGCTGGGACAAGAAAGGCTTTCTTT
>TRBV6-1|.|TRBJ1-2|.
CASSRDGSYGYTF
TGTGCCAGCAGCCGAGACGGCAGCTATGGCTACACCTTC
>TRBV5-1|few|TRBJ2-7|TRBD2
CASSLVVAGNYEQYF
TGCGCCAGCAGCTTGGTGGTAGCGGGGAACTACGAGCAGTACTTC
>TRBV11-2|.|TRBJ2-3|.
CASFGGGTDTQYF
TGTGCCAGTTTTGGCGGGGGCACAGATACGCAGTATTTT
>TRBV6-5|.|TRBJ1-2|.
CASSNPLLGGYTF
TGTGCCAGCAGTAACCCCCTTCTCGGGGGCTACACCTTC
>TRBV12-3/TRBV12-4|.|TRBJ2-1|.
CASSYVRGGNEQFF
TGTGCCAGCAGTTACGTCAGGGGGGGCAATGAGCAGTTCTTC
>TRBV12-3/TRBV12-4|many|TRBJ1-3|.
CASRMDTANTIYF
TGTGCCAGCAGGATGGACACAGCCAACACCATATATTTT
>TRBV20-1|.|TRBJ2-2|TRBD2
CSAIGTSGSETGELFF
TGCAGTGCCATAGGGACTAGCGGGAGTGAGACCGGGGAGCTGTTTTTT
>TRBV5-1|few|TRBJ2-7|.
CASSSSLSSYEQYF
TGCGCCAGCAGCTCCTCACTGAGCTCCTACGAGCAGTACTTC
>TRBV15|few|TRBJ1-3|.
CATSRVVGLPEGNTIYF
TGTGCCACCAGCAGAGTAGTAGGGTTGCCTGAGGGAAACACCATATATTTT
>TRBV4-3|few|TRBJ2-3|.
CASSQDIIGYTDTQYF
TGCGCCAGCAGCCAAGATATTATAGGGTATACAGATACGCAGTATTTT
>TRBV7-2|many|TRBJ2-6|.
CASMGANVLTF
TGTGCCAGCATGGGGGCCAACGTCCTGACTTTC
>TRBV5-1|many|TRBJ2-1|TRBD2
CASSLTSGGHNEQFF
TGCGCCAGCAGCCTGACTAGCGGGGGCCACAATGAGCAGTTCTTC
>TRBV2|.|TRBJ1-1|.
CATREGMNTEAFF
TGTGCCACTCGAGAGGGAATGAACACTGAAGCTTTCTTT
>TRBV24-1|few|TRBJ1-1|.
CATSDLHRGDRPPEWTEAFF
TGTGCCACCAGTGATTTGCACCGGGGCGACAGACCCCCGGAGTGGACTGAAGCTTTCTTT
>TRBV5-1|.|TRBJ2-7|TRBD2
CASSPFLAGGSYEQYF
TGCGCCAGCAGCCCTTTTTTGGCGGGGGGCTCCTACGAGCAGTACTTC
>TRBV25-1|.|TRBJ1-1|.
CASTDGVFGAEAFF
TGTGCCAGCACCGATGGGGTTTTCGGCGCTGAAGCTTTCTTT
>TRBV6-5|.|TRBJ2-7|.
CASSYQHPRLTFTYEQYF
TGTGCCAGCAGTTACCAGCACCCCCGACTGACCTTCACCTACGAGCAGTACTTC
>TRBV12-3/TRBV12-4|few|TRBJ1-3|.
CASSPTGNSGNTIYF
TGTGCCAGCAGTCCCACCGGGAACTCTGGAAACACCATATATTTT
>TRBV12-3/TRBV12-4|few|TRBJ1-2|TRBD1
CASSTTGVWGYTF
TGTGCCAGCAGCACGACAGGGGTATGGGGCTACACCTTC
>TRBV4-3|many|TRBJ1-1|.
CASSQDRVVTEAFF
TGCGCCAGCAGCCAAGACAGGGTGGTCACTGAAGCTTTCTTT
>TRBV29-1|few|TRBJ2-4|.
CSVDSGGGYIQYF
TGCAGCGTTGATTCCGGTGGGGGGTACATTCAGTACTTC
>TRBV20-1|few|TRBJ2-7|TRBD2
CSAIAGVKYEQYF
TGCAGTGCTATCGCGGGAGTGAAGTACGAGCAGTACTTC
>TRBV11-1|few|TRBJ2-3|TRBD2
CASSFGAGVRRTDTQYF
TGTGCCAGCAGCTTTGGAGCGGGAGTGAGAAGAACAGATACGCAGTATTTT
>TRBV5-1|.|TRBJ2-7|.
CASMEGSTPLYEQYF
TGCGCCAGCATGGAGGGGTCGACACCACTTTACGAGCAGTACTTC
>TRBV6-4|.|TRBJ1-5|.
CASSDSRLYSNQPQHF
TGTGCCAGCAGTGACTCGAGGCTTTATAGCAATCAGCCCCAGCATTTT
>TRBV6-1|few|TRBJ1-1|.
CASSGSFGVNTEAFF
TGTGCCAGCAGTGGCTCTTTCGGCGTAAACACTGAAGCTTTCTTT
>TRBV12-3/TRBV12-4|few|TRBJ1-1|.
CATTSPLGEAFF
TGTGCCACAACAAGTCCCTTGGGTGAAGCTTTCTTT
>TRBV10-3|many|TRBJ2-3|.
CAISQGTDTQYF
TGTGCCATCAGCCAGGGCACAGATACGCAGTATTTT
>TRBV6-1|many|TRBJ1-3|.
CASSRAGSGNTIYF
TGTGCCAGCAGCCGGGCGGGCTCTGGAAACACCATATATTTT